One and the same sample provided the 29 T cell receptor beta chains below, sequenced in a study of spatial heterogeneity in lung cancer. The time point was: blood at routine non-recurrence follow-up after resection. TCRdb processed the 5' RACE reads anew with MiXCR; each CDR3 protein has one entry. Of 15,000 to 20,000 distinct CDR3 sequences listed, over 9% are singletons. This specimen was PBMCs, taken at follow-up. The receptor source for this set is a male donor with early-stage non-small cell lung cancer.

This clonotype was observed at least ten times. The CDR3 bases are TGTGCCATCAGTGATCCCGGACAGGGCCGAAATTCACCCCTCCACTTT. This translates into CAISDPGQGRNSPLHF. The rearrangement links TRBV10-3 to TRBJ1-6; 8 bases align to TRBD1. This CDR3 region has 16 residues. V shed 3 bases and J 7 bases; nucleotides not matched to a gene: 8. CDR1 and CDR2 from the germline V gene are ENHRY and SYGVKD.

This clonotype was detected many times. This rearrangement joins TRBV9 to TRBJ1-1; D is ambiguous. The CDR3 is made up of 12 amino acids. Trimming pared 2 bases from V and 5 bases from J, leaving 7 bases between. Per germline, CDR1 SGDLS and CDR2 YYNGEE. The CDR3 reads CASSVGQTEAFF. DNA for the CDR3: TGTGCCAGCAGCGTGGGTCAGACTGAAGCTTTCTTT.

This clonotype was picked up many times. J is TRBJ2-1 and V is TRBV14, with 9 positions matching TRBD1. V lost 3 bases to trimming and J lost 3 bases; unmatched junction nucleotides: 12. The CDR3 is 18 amino acids. The germline CDR1 and CDR2 sequences are SGHDN and FVKESK. CDR3 sequence: CASSHVDPDRGFYNEQFF. The CDR3 DNA follows: TGTGCCAGCAGCCATGTCGATCCGGACAGGGGATTCTACAATGAGCAGTTCTTC. Together with reference TRBV14 and TRBJ2-1, the CDR3 gives the full variable domain: EAGVTQFPSHSVIEKGQTVTLRCDPISGHDNLYWYRRVMGKEIKFLLHFVKESKQDESGMPNNRFLAERTGGTYSTLKVQPAELEDSGVYFCASSHVDPDRGFYNEQFFGPGTRLTVL.

The sample holds many counts of this clonotype. J is TRBJ1-1 and V is TRBV11-2; 8 nucleotides align to TRBD1. CDR1 and CDR2 (germline): SGHAT, FQNNGV. The CDR3 spans 14 residues. V dropped 2 bases and J dropped 3; count of bases not matched to a gene: 2. The CDR3: CASSLPGGYTEAFF. In nucleotides, the CDR3 is TGTGCCAGCAGCTTACCAGGGGGCTACACTGAAGCTTTCTTT.

This clonotype occurred many times. V usage is TRBV20-1 and J usage is TRBJ2-5, with D perhaps TRBD2 (5 bases). V shed 6 bases and J shed 4 bases, with 12 bases lying between them. The germline V gene has CDR1 DFQATT and CDR2 SNEGSKA (reference sequence). CDR3 length: 12 amino acids. Here the CDR3 reads CSAGLAGETQYF. In DNA form, the CDR3 reads TGCAGTGCGGGCCTAGCTGGAGAGACCCAGTACTTC.

This clonotype appeared many times. The chain has TRBV4-1 and TRBJ1-3; D remains unclear. Trimming shortened V by 4 bases and J by 0 bases, and 13 bases separated the two germline ends. This CDR3 region has 16 residues. Per germline, CDR1 MGHRA and CDR2 YSYEKL. DNA of the CDR3: TGCGCCAGCAGCCTTTCTCAGGTTTTCTCTGGAAACACCATATATTTT. The encoded protein is CASSLSQVFSGNTIYF.

This clonotype was recorded many times. J is TRBJ2-5 and V is TRBV12-3 or TRBV12-4; 8 nucleotides agree with TRBD2. This CDR3 has 15 amino acids. V lost 3 bases and J lost 4; bases outside the gene matches: 7. CDR3 bases: TGTGCCAGCAGTTTGGTTCGGGGGGGCATAGAGACCCAGTACTTC. Its translation: CASSLVRGGIETQYF.

This clonotype was seen many times. This sequence joins TRBV10-3 and TRBJ2-7, with 11 bases that match TRBD2. Germline assignment: CDR1 ENHRY and CDR2 SYGVKD. The CDR3 is 16 residues long. With 0 bases clipped from V and 1 base from J, the junction kept 2 bases outside the gene matches. The CDR3 spells CAISESGLAGSYEQYF. The CDR3 DNA follows: TGTGCCATCAGTGAGTCCGGACTAGCGGGTTCCTACGAGCAGTACTTC.

Judged by abundance, this clonotype is medium-sized (0.01 to 0.1%). The chain couples TRBV12-3 or TRBV12-4 to TRBJ1-1; TRBD1 matches 7 bases. The CDR3 is 16 amino acids. V shed 6 bases, J shed 4 bases, and the junction held 14 bases outside the gene matches. The CDR3 here is CASSPHGGGVGTEAFF. CDR3 in DNA: TGTGCCAGCAGCCCTCACGGAGGGGGCGTTGGCACTGAAGCTTTCTTT.

This clonotype was counted ten times or more. The chain recombines TRBV7-2 with TRBJ1-5; D may be TRBD1 (6 bases). Trimming pared 4 bases from V and 1 base from J, leaving 11 bases between. The CDR3 sequence is 15 residues long. Germline V gene lookup returns CDR1 SGHTA and CDR2 FQGNSA. The CDR3 nucleotides are TGTGCCAGCAGCTCTACAGGGCTAAGCAATCAGCCCCAGCATTTT. It specifies CASSSTGLSNQPQHF.

This clonotype has a count of ten or more. This chain uses TRBV29-1 with TRBJ2-2, with D perhaps TRBD2 (5 bases). Looked up from germline, CDR1 is SQVTM and CDR2 is ANQGSEA. V was trimmed by 2 bases and J by 1 base, leaving 8 bases between them. CDR3 size: 14 residues. The CDR3 bases are TGCAGCGTTGAACTCGGGAAGAACACCGGGGAGCTGTTTTTT. Encoded protein: CSVELGKNTGELFF.

J is TRBJ2-7 and V is TRBV27; 10 bases fit TRBD1. CDR1 and CDR2 from the germline V gene are MNHEY and SMNVEV (reference sequence). The CDR3 loop spans 15 amino acids. J lost 3 bases, V lost 0 bases, and 2 bases had no gene match. CDR3 protein: CASSLSRTGGYEQYF. The CDR3 DNA reads as TGTGCCAGCAGTTTATCGAGGACAGGGGGCTACGAGCAGTACTTC.

This clonotype is categorized as medium-sized. The rearrangement links TRBV12-3 or TRBV12-4 to TRBJ2-2; unclear D gene. The CDR3 is 13 amino acids. The ends were cut back, 11 bases at V and 5 bases at J, with 15 bases in the middle. As DNA, the CDR3 is TGTGCCGCAACAGTTCTCCTTACCGGGGAGCTGTTTTTT. This encodes CAATVLLTGELFF.

This clonotype came up many times. In DNA form, the CDR3 reads TGCAGTGTGGGACTAGCGGGGCCCTACGAGCAGTACTTC. Translating it yields CSVGLAGPYEQYF. The chain recombines TRBV20-1 with TRBJ2-7, with 13 nucleotides matching TRBD2. Germline CDR1 and CDR2: DFQATT and SNEGSKA (reference sequence). Trimming at V came to 7 bases and at J to 2 bases, leaving 2 bases not matched to a gene. This CDR3 is 13 amino acids long.

This clonotype was picked up many times. The chain couples TRBV7-8 to TRBJ1-1, with TRBD1 as a possible D gene (6 bases). The germline V gene encodes CDR1 SGHVS and CDR2 FQNEAQ. CDR3 size: 14 residues. Trimming took off 5 bases at V and 4 bases at J, with 14 bases between the two ends. CDR3 protein: CASSREQGFTEAFF. For the CDR3, the DNA is TGTGCCAGCAGCCGAGAGCAGGGGTTCACTGAAGCTTTCTTT.

The chain links TRBV20-1 to TRBJ2-3; unclear D gene. Germline V lookup: CDR1 DFQATT, CDR2 SNEGSKA (reference sequence). The CDR3 extends over 12 amino acids. V was shortened by 6 bases and J by 4 bases, with 11 bases between the two germline ends. The CDR3 region has the DNA TGCAGTGCCCCCGTTCCCCCAGATACGCAGTATTTT. As protein: CSAPVPPDTQYF.

This clonotype was counted many times. The chain carries TRBV25-1 and TRBJ2-4; TRBD1 agrees at 8 bases. This CDR3 is 16 amino acids long. Looked up from germline, CDR1 is MGHDK and CDR2 is SYGVNS. The junction had 5 bases not matched to a gene; V was cut back by 2 bases and J by 2 bases. CDR3 sequence reads: CASSEGTGPTKNIQYF. The CDR3 region has the DNA TGTGCCAGCAGTGAAGGGACAGGCCCCACCAAAAACATTCAGTACTTC.

This clonotype occurred a few times. The chain recombines TRBV6-1 with TRBJ2-7; no definite D call. CDR1 MNHNS and CDR2 SASEGT come from the germline V gene. V lost 4 bases and J 2 bases, leaving 9 bases between the germline ends. The CDR3 covers 13 residues. The CDR3 sequence is CASSVGQTYEQYF. In nucleotides, the CDR3 is TGTGCCAGCAGTGTCGGCCAGACCTACGAGCAGTACTTC.

The CDR3 nucleotides are TGTGCCAGCAGTTACCCGGACAGGTCTGGCAACGTCAAAAACATTCAGTACTTC. Amino acid sequence: CASSYPDRSGNVKNIQYF. The rearrangement uses TRBV6-6 and TRBJ2-4; TRBD1 aligns across 7 bases. The J segment lost 3 bases and the V segment lost 2 bases, leaving 13 bases of the junction unmatched. Per germline, CDR1 MNHNY and CDR2 SVGAGI (reference sequence). The CDR3 contains 18 residues.

In this sample, this clonotype turned up many times. The chain couples TRBV4-1 to TRBJ2-7, with 7 bases matching TRBD2. The CDR3 has 15 amino acids. CDR1 is MGHRA and CDR2 is YSYEKL in the germline V gene. V lost 3 bases to trimming and J lost 6 bases; unmatched junction nucleotides: 11. The chain's CDR3 is CASSHLETSSFEQYF. For the CDR3, the DNA is TGCGCCAGCAGCCACCTCGAGACTAGCAGTTTCGAGCAGTACTTC.

This clonotype counts as medium-sized. The chain is built from TRBV7-8 and TRBJ2-2, with D possibly matching TRBD2 (5 bases). This CDR3 has 15 amino acids. Germline V CDR1 and CDR2: SGHVS, FQNEAQ. V was trimmed by 1 base and J by 1 base, leaving 7 bases between them. The CDR3 DNA reads TGTGCCAGCAGCTTAGTGGCGGGGAACACCGGGGAGCTGTTTTTT. Amino acid sequence: CASSLVAGNTGELFF.

This clonotype was detected many times. The rearrangement joins TRBV18 to TRBJ2-6; 12 bases agree with TRBD1. CDR1 and CDR2 (germline): KGHSH, LQKENI. Trimming cost V 1 base and J 1 base; bases outside gene matches: 2. This CDR3 has 18 residues. The CDR3 here is CASSPLGQGASGANVLTF. CDR3 DNA sequence: TGTGCCAGCTCACCACTGGGACAGGGGGCTTCTGGGGCCAACGTCCTGACTTTC.

The sample holds many counts of this clonotype. The chain carries TRBV7-6 and TRBJ2-3; TRBD1 aligns across 7 bases. Germline V CDR1 and CDR2: SGHVS, FNYEAQ. The length of the CDR3 is 14 residues. V trimming: 4 bases; J trimming: 2 bases; junction bases outside the gene matches: 3. The CDR3 DNA is TGTGCCAGCAGCTCGACAGGGCTCACAGATACGCAGTATTTT. Protein product: CASSSTGLTDTQYF.

By its share, this clonotype is medium-sized. The chain joins TRBV6-1 to TRBJ2-2; D is unresolved. The CDR3 totals 14 residues. V dropped 1 base and J dropped 4 bases, with 7 bases sitting between them. The germline V gene encodes CDR1 MNHNS and CDR2 SASEGT. This CDR3 is CASSEGPGTGELFF. The CDR3 coding sequence is TGTGCCAGCAGTGAAGGTCCAGGCACCGGGGAGCTGTTTTTT.

This clonotype was picked up many times. The chain is built from TRBV6-5 and TRBJ2-7; D perhaps matches TRBD2 (6 bases). From germline, CDR1 is MNHEY and CDR2 SVGAGI. Trimming cost V 8 bases and J 1 base, with 18 bases left between them. CDR3 length: 15 residues. CDR3 loop: CASSGEGAVSYEQYF. The CDR3 coding sequence is TGTGCCAGCTCGGGAGAAGGGGCCGTATCCTACGAGCAGTACTTC.

This clonotype was recorded a few times. The J gene is TRBJ2-1, the V gene TRBV12-3 or TRBV12-4; maybe TRBD2 (5 bases). This CDR3 is built from 12 residues. With 7 bases removed from V and 10 bases from J, the gap between germline ends came to 14 bases. In DNA, the CDR3 is TGTGCCAGCATGCCGGGCTCGGGGGAGCAGTTCTTC. Amino acids: CASMPGSGEQFF.

This clonotype showed up many times. This chain connects TRBV5-1 to TRBJ2-1, with TRBD2 identical over 12 bases. The CDR3 totals 17 residues. The trim removed 1 base at V and 6 bases at J, leaving 8 bases unmatched. Germline loops: CDR1 SGHRS, CDR2 YFSETQ. DNA of the CDR3: TGCGCCAGCAGCTTGTGGACTAGCGGGGCCCAACCCAATGAGCAGTTCTTC. Encoded protein: CASSLWTSGAQPNEQFF. Together with reference TRBV5-1 and TRBJ2-1, the CDR3 gives the full variable domain: KAGVTQTPRYLIKTRGQQVTLSCSPISGHRSVSWYQQTPGQGLQFLFEYFSETQRNKGNFPGRFSGRQFSNSRSEMNVSTLELGDSALYLCASSLWTSGAQPNEQFFGPGTRLTVL.

Many counts were recorded for this clonotype. The chain combines TRBV7-9 with TRBJ2-3; TRBD2 aligns across 11 bases. The V segment lost 2 bases and the J segment 5 bases; nucleotides outside the gene matches: 6. Germline V gene data show CDR1 as SEHNR and CDR2 as FQNEAQ (reference sequence). The CDR3 runs to 16 residues. The chain's CDR3 is CASSLTTSGAVDTQYF. Written as DNA, the CDR3 is TGTGCCAGCAGCTTAACGACTAGCGGGGCGGTAGATACGCAGTATTTT.

This clonotype was observed a handful of times. V and J are TRBV29-1 and TRBJ2-2, with 9 bases aligning to TRBD1. Looked up from germline, CDR1 is SQVTM and CDR2 is ANQGSEA. This CDR3 has 13 residues. V dropped 6 bases and J dropped 5; count of bases not matched to a gene: 4. CDR3 residues: CSVGQGSTGELFF. Written as DNA, the CDR3 is TGCAGCGTCGGACAGGGGTCGACCGGGGAGCTGTTTTTT.